This T cell receptor beta chain was captured in a study of cytomegalovirus exposure and HLA in healthy donors. Study-wide background: Early release data held 85 million or so unique TCRs from HLA-typed donors.

In the case of this clone: The antigen remains unidentified.

The PCR employed 60 Vbeta primers together with 13 Jbeta primers. Method: immunoSEQ multiplex PCR; TCRdb's copy keeps in-frame clones and lacks some. The sample has tens of thousands of clones; less than 70% are singletons. V dropped 4 bases and J dropped 4 bases, with 11 bases sitting between them. Germline CDR1 SGHTA, CDR2 FQGNSA. The CDR3 consists of 14 residues. General study points: Most TCR sequences were uncommon, yet certain public TCRs appeared in many donors. Overall, some 160 TCR beta chains were annotated as cytomegalovirus-associated. Clonal expansion, a later analysis showed, was greater in HLA-associated TCR beta chains than in equally common others.

The V gene is TRBV7-2, the J gene TRBJ1-5; D is perhaps TRBD1 (6 bases). This TCR was recovered from a human donor in good health. Sequencing was performed on PBMCs. CDR3 loop: CASSSYRENQPQHF. In DNA form, the CDR3 reads TGTGCCAGCAGCTCCTACAGGGAAAATCAGCCCCAGCATTTT.